These T cell receptor beta chains were read from a single sample in a study of T cell responses to AZD1222 COVID-19 vaccine. Some clones are missing from TCRdb's copy, which holds only in-frame ones; the method was immunoSEQ multiplex PCR. The table includes approximately 180,000 clones, around 90% detected once. The sequences come from peripheral blood, collected on day 0 of AZD1222 vaccination. These receptors originate from an adult in good health. CDR3s include the opening cysteine and the closing phenylalanine or tryptophan. The D gene is left open where the match is weak. Not every row has a clone size; where given, it reads once, few, many or a size class.

>few|-|TRBV27|TRBJ1-2
TGTGCCAGGCCGGCGACAAATGCTAACTATGGCTACACCTTC
CARPATNANYGYTF
>-|TRBD1|TRBV7-9|TRBJ2-7
TGTGCCAGCAGCTCCGACAGGGGTCCCTACGAGCAGTACTTC
CASSSDRGPYEQYF
>-|TRBD1|TRBV11-2|TRBJ2-7
TGTGCCAGCAGCTTAGGGCACAGGGGGGAGTCCTACGAGCAGTACTTC
CASSLGHRGESYEQYF
>-|TRBD2|TRBV3-1/TRBV3-2|TRBJ2-2
TGTGCCAGCAGCCAAGATCGGGGACTATTGAACACCGGGGAGCTGTTTTTT
CASSQDRGLLNTGELFF
>-|-|TRBV18|TRBJ1-6
TGTGCCAGCTCTTCCATTCCCCGGGGGTATAATTCACCCCTCCACTTT
CASSSIPRGYNSPLHF
>-|-|TRBV6-4|TRBJ1-4
TGTGCCACGGCCTCGTTAAGTAGGTTAGCTCCCCGGACTAATGAAAAACTGTTTTTT
CATASLSRLAPRTNEKLFF
>-|-|TRBV5-1|TRBJ2-1
TGCGCCAGCAGCTTGGCCCTCGGGTACAATGAGCAGTTCTTC
CASSLALGYNEQFF
>-|-|TRBV30|TRBJ2-2
TGTGCCTGGAGCCAAGGGATCGGCGCGGGGGAGCTGTTTTTT
CAWSQGIGAGELFF
>-|TRBD2|TRBV5-8|TRBJ2-7
TGTGCCAGCAGCTTGGTTTGGCTAGCGGGGGAGCAGTACTTC
CASSLVWLAGEQYF
>-|TRBD2|TRBV7-6|TRBJ2-7
TGTGCCAGCAGCCCCGACAGGACTAGCTTCTCCTACGAGCAGTACTTC
CASSPDRTSFSYEQYF
>-|-|TRBV6-2/TRBV6-3|TRBJ2-2
TGTGCCAGCAGTCCACCCGGGGAGCTGTTTTTT
CASSPPGELFF
>-|-|TRBV19|TRBJ2-1
TGTGCCAGTAGTATGATTTCCCGCCAGGGTCCCTACAATGAGCAGTTCTTC
CASSMISRQGPYNEQFF
>medium-sized|TRBD2|TRBV4-2|TRBJ2-3
TGTGCCAGCAGCCAAGGGACTAGCGGGGGCCCAGATACGCAGTATTTT
CASSQGTSGGPDTQYF
>-|-|TRBV28|TRBJ1-2
TGTGCCAGCAGTACCGAGGGTTGGGGGGAAAATTCGGACTTATATGGCTACACCTTC
CASSTEGWGENSDLYGYTF
>-|-|TRBV7-2|TRBJ1-6
TGTGCCAGCACCCAGCCCAATTCACCCCTCCACTTT
CASTQPNSPLHF
>-|TRBD1|TRBV5-1|TRBJ2-2
TGCGCCAGCAGCAGATACCGGGACAGGATGGCCGGGGAGCTGTTTTTT
CASSRYRDRMAGELFF
>-|-|TRBV30|TRBJ2-5
TGTGCCTGGAGGGGGGCGGGAGAGACCCAGTACTTC
CAWRGAGETQYF
>few|-|TRBV5-1|TRBJ2-1
TGCGCCAGCACCCCGGAGGGGAGCTCCTACAATGAGCAGTTCTTC
CASTPEGSSYNEQFF
>few|-|TRBV9|TRBJ2-1
TGTGCCAGCAGCGTACAGGGGTCCTACAATGAGCAGTTCTTC
CASSVQGSYNEQFF
>-|-|TRBV7-2|TRBJ1-1
TGTGCCAGCAGCCCAGGGGTTGGTGAAGCTTTCTTT
CASSPGVGEAFF
>-|-|TRBV13|TRBJ2-2
TGTGCCAGCAGTTCCGTCCCGCCAGGGGCGGCCGGGGAGCTGTTTTTT
CASSSVPPGAAGELFF
>-|-|TRBV10-3|TRBJ1-2
TGTGCCATCAGTGAGAGGGGACGGCCCTATGGCTACACCTTC
CAISERGRPYGYTF
>once|-|TRBV5-1|TRBJ1-1
TGCGCCAGCAGCTTGTACGGCCCCGGGGATGCTGAAGCTTTCTTT
CASSLYGPGDAEAFF
>few|-|TRBV4-1|TRBJ1-5
TGCGCCAGCAGCCTCAGAGATCAGGGTCAGCCCCAGCATTTT
CASSLRDQGQPQHF
>-|TRBD1|TRBV4-3|TRBJ2-7
TGCGCCAGCAGCCACGGGACAGCTACCTACGAGCAGTACTTC
CASSHGTATYEQYF
>-|TRBD1|TRBV25-1|TRBJ1-2
TGTGCCAGCAGTGAGGGACAGGGATCTAACTATGGCTACACCTTC
CASSEGQGSNYGYTF
>once|-|TRBV24-1|TRBJ2-7
TGTGCCACCAGTGATCCGGGGGGCGGAGGGGGCACGTACGAGCAGTACTTC
CATSDPGGGGGTYEQYF
>-|-|TRBV9|TRBJ1-1
TGTGCCAGCAGCTTCCAGGGAACTGGGCACACTGAAGCTTTCTTT
CASSFQGTGHTEAFF
>-|-|TRBV7-3|TRBJ1-2
TGTGCCAGCAGCTTAGGGGGCGCAGATGGCTACACCTTC
CASSLGGADGYTF
>-|-|TRBV9|TRBJ1-3
TGTGCCAGCAGCGCCGGGACAAGTAGCTCTGGAAACACCATATATTTT
CASSAGTSSSGNTIYF
>-|-|TRBV5-6|TRBJ1-1
TGTGCCAGCAGCCTGGGATCTGAAGCTTTCTTT
CASSLGSEAFF
>-|-|TRBV6-1|TRBJ2-5
TGTGCCAGCAGTGAATTTTGGGGGATTGAGACCCAGTACTTC
CASSEFWGIETQYF
>few|TRBD2|TRBV5-4|TRBJ2-1
TGTGCCAGCAGCTTGGGAACTAGCGGGGGGCGAGAAGAGCAGTTCTTC
CASSLGTSGGREEQFF
>-|TRBD1|TRBV5-1|TRBJ1-4
TGCGCCAGCAGCTTGGAACAGGGGACTAATGAAAAACTGTTTTTT
CASSLEQGTNEKLFF
>-|-|TRBV7-3|TRBJ2-5
TGTGCCAGCAGCCCCCCGGGACAACAAGAGACCCAGTACTTC
CASSPPGQQETQYF
>-|TRBD1|TRBV7-9|TRBJ2-7
TGTGCCAGCAGCTCCCGAACAGGGGTCTACGAGCAGTACTTC
CASSSRTGVYEQYF
>-|-|TRBV28|TRBJ2-7
TGTGCCAGCAGGTCGAGGGCCCCCTACGAGCAGTACTTC
CASRSRAPYEQYF
>-|-|TRBV12-3/TRBV12-4|TRBJ2-3
TGTGCCAGCAGTACTAGGGCTAGCCAACCGTATTTT
CASSTRASQPYF
>-|-|TRBV27|TRBJ2-1
TGTGCCAGCAGCAAGACAGGTTGGTCCTACAATGAGCAGTTCTTC
CASSKTGWSYNEQFF
>-|-|TRBV7-3|TRBJ2-7
TGTGCCAGCAGCTTAGGGGACACACCTACGGAGCAGTACTTC
CASSLGDTPTEQYF
>-|-|TRBV7-2|TRBJ1-1
TGTGCCAGCAGACCTTACCCTTCAAGGATGGCTGAAGCTTTCTTT
CASRPYPSRMAEAFF
>-|TRBD1|TRBV7-9|TRBJ1-1
TGTGCCAGCAGCTTAAGGGGACAGGGCGCCTCCGAAGCTTTCTTT
CASSLRGQGASEAFF
>-|TRBD1|TRBV7-2|TRBJ1-5
TGTGCCAGCAGCTTTACAGGGGGAAGCAATCAGCCCCAGCATTTT
CASSFTGGSNQPQHF
>-|TRBD1|TRBV10-3|TRBJ2-1
TGTGCCATCAGTGAGTTCCGGGACAGCACCTACAATGAGCAGTTCTTC
CAISEFRDSTYNEQFF
>once|-|TRBV5-5|TRBJ1-2
TGTGCCAGCAGCTCCCTCCTGGCGGGGCAAGGCTACACCTTC
CASSSLLAGQGYTF
>few|-|TRBV3-1/TRBV3-2|TRBJ1-4
TGTGCCAGCAGCGAGCGTTCTGAAAAACTGTTTTTT
CASSERSEKLFF
>-|-|TRBV9|TRBJ1-2
TGTGCCAGCAGCGTAACAGTAGGCACCTATGGCTACACCTTC
CASSVTVGTYGYTF
>-|TRBD1|TRBV2|TRBJ2-7
TGTGCCAGCAGTGAACTTGTACAGGGGATCGAGCAGTACTTC
CASSELVQGIEQYF
>-|TRBD1|TRBV5-5|TRBJ1-4
TGTGCCAGCAGCCCGGGGACAGCAACTAATGAAAAACTGTTTTTT
CASSPGTATNEKLFF
>-|-|TRBV3-1/TRBV3-2|TRBJ1-2
TGTGCCAGCAGCCAAGATAACAGGCCCGTAGGTGGCTACACCTTC
CASSQDNRPVGGYTF
>-|-|TRBV7-3|TRBJ2-3
TGTGCCAGCAGCTTAACAGGGGCCAGCACAGATACGCAGTATTTT
CASSLTGASTDTQYF
>-|-|TRBV7-3|TRBJ2-3
TGTGCCAGCAGCCAGGATAGCGGGACAGGCACAGATACGCAGTATTTT
CASSQDSGTGTDTQYF
>-|-|TRBV2|TRBJ1-3
TGTGCCAGCAGTGAACGGGAGGTCCCATCTGGAAACACCATATATTTT
CASSEREVPSGNTIYF
>-|-|TRBV6-5|TRBJ1-3
TGTGCCAGCAGGCCGCCCTCTGGAAACACCATATATTTT
CASRPPSGNTIYF
>-|TRBD1|TRBV5-4|TRBJ2-2
TGTGCCAGCAGCTTGGGGGCAGGGGGCACCACCGGGGAGCTGTTTTTT
CASSLGAGGTTGELFF